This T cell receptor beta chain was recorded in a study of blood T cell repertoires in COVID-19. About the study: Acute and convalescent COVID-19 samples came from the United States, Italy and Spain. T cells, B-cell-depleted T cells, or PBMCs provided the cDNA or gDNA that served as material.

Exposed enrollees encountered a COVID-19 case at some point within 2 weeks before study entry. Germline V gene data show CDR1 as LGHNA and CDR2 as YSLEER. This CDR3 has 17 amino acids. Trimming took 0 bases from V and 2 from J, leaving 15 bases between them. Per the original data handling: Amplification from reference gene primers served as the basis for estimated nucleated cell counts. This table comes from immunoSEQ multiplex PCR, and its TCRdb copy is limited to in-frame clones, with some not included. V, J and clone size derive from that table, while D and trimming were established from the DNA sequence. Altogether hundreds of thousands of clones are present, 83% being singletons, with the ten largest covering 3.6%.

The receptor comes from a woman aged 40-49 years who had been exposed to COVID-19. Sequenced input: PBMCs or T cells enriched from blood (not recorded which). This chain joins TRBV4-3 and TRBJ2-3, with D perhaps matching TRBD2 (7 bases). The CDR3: CASSQEGGRVSTDTQYF. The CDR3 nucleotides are TGCGCCAGCAGCCAAGAGGGGGGGCGAGTCTCCACAGATACGCAGTATTTT.